These T cell receptor beta chains were read from a single sample in a study of blood T cell repertoires in COVID-19. TCRdb keeps only in-frame clones here, not all; method: immunoSEQ multiplex PCR. The sample has about 390,000 clones, more than 70% seen once. The sequenced sample consisted of peripheral blood. The receptors stem from a woman aged 55 to 70 with COVID-19, enrolled during active disease. Both conserved end residues are part of each CDR3. A D gene is named only where the DNA matches it firmly. For some rows the clone size is stated as once, few or many, or as a class when expanded; others skip it.

J: TRBJ1-6; D: -; V: TRBV18; size: -; DNA: TGTGCCAGCTCCCCCGGGACAAGTTATAATTCACCCCTCCACTTT; CDR3: CASSPGTSYNSPLHF
J: TRBJ2-3; D: -; V: TRBV3-1/TRBV3-2; size: -; DNA: TGTGCCAGCAGCCAGGCTACAGGAGATACGCAGTATTTT; CDR3: CASSQATGDTQYF
J: TRBJ2-5; D: TRBD2; V: TRBV6-2/TRBV6-3; size: once; DNA: TGTGCCAGCAGTCGGCATAGCGGGGACCGCCAAGAGACCCAGTACTTC; CDR3: CASSRHSGDRQETQYF
J: TRBJ2-3; D: -; V: TRBV5-1; size: -; DNA: TGCGCCAGCAGCTCTAGAGGGCAGACTTACACAGATACGCAGTATTTT; CDR3: CASSSRGQTYTDTQYF
J: TRBJ2-7; D: -; V: TRBV5-4; size: -; DNA: TGTGCCAGCAGCCTCGGGACACGGGGGGACGAGCAGTACTTC; CDR3: CASSLGTRGDEQYF
J: TRBJ2-7; D: -; V: TRBV7-9; size: few; DNA: TGTGCCAGCAGCCCCCCAGGGCTTTCCTACGAGCAGTACTTC; CDR3: CASSPPGLSYEQYF
J: TRBJ1-2; D: TRBD1; V: TRBV9; size: -; DNA: TGTGCCAGCAGCGTAGGTCAGGGACAGGAGGGTGACTATGGCTACACCTTC; CDR3: CASSVGQGQEGDYGYTF
J: TRBJ1-5; D: -; V: TRBV6-5; size: -; DNA: TGTGCCAGCAGTTACGCAGGTGGCAATCAGCCCCAGCATTTT; CDR3: CASSYAGGNQPQHF
J: TRBJ1-1; D: -; V: TRBV4-1; size: -; DNA: TGCGCCAGCACCCAATCGGGGGGGAGGATGAACACTGAAGCTTTCTTT; CDR3: CASTQSGGRMNTEAFF
J: TRBJ1-1; D: -; V: TRBV5-1; size: -; DNA: TGCGCCAGCAGCTTTGGCAGCCCCCCCACCGGGTTGCGTGAAGCTTTCTTT; CDR3: CASSFGSPPTGLREAFF
J: TRBJ2-2; D: -; V: TRBV2; size: -; DNA: TGTGCCAGCAGTCCAGGGTCCGGGGAGCTGTTTTTT; CDR3: CASSPGSGELFF
J: TRBJ1-1; D: TRBD1; V: TRBV6-5; size: -; DNA: TGTGCCAGCAGGGGCCTGTCGGGACAGCCTGAAGCTTTCTTT; CDR3: CASRGLSGQPEAFF
J: TRBJ2-5; D: -; V: TRBV27; size: few; DNA: TGTGCCAGCAGTTCACAAGAGACCCAGTACTTC; CDR3: CASSSQETQYF
J: TRBJ2-2; D: TRBD2; V: TRBV7-2; size: -; DNA: TGTGCCAGCAGCTTGAGACTAGCGGGGGGCCCCGGCGGGGAGCTGTTTTTT; CDR3: CASSLRLAGGPGGELFF
J: TRBJ2-4; D: -; V: TRBV19; size: -; DNA: TGTGCCAGTAGTATAAGTCGGGGGACGAAAAACATTCAGTACTTC; CDR3: CASSISRGTKNIQYF
J: TRBJ1-6; D: -; V: TRBV6-2/TRBV6-3; size: -; DNA: TGTGCCAGCAGCAAACAGGGTACAACTTCACCCCTCCACTTT; CDR3: CASSKQGTTSPLHF
J: TRBJ1-3; D: TRBD1; V: TRBV10-3; size: -; DNA: TGTGCCCCCCAACCCGGACAGGGGGGTCACACCATATATTTT; CDR3: CAPQPGQGGHTIYF
J: TRBJ2-7; D: TRBD1; V: TRBV5-4; size: -; DNA: TGTGCCAGCAGCTCGCCCCTCGGGTCGGGACAGGGGATCTACGAGCAGTACTTC; CDR3: CASSSPLGSGQGIYEQYF
J: TRBJ1-4; D: -; V: TRBV12-3/TRBV12-4; size: once; DNA: TGTGCCAGCATGGGCACAACGAATGAAAAACTGTTTTTT; CDR3: CASMGTTNEKLFF
J: TRBJ1-2; D: -; V: TRBV19; size: -; DNA: TGTGCCAGTAGTATCCCCTGGGGGGGCAACTATGGCTACACCTTC; CDR3: CASSIPWGGNYGYTF
J: TRBJ1-5; D: -; V: TRBV5-8; size: -; DNA: TGTGCCAGCAGCTCGCGGACAGTTCATAGCAATCAGCCCCAGCATTTT; CDR3: CASSSRTVHSNQPQHF
J: TRBJ2-3; D: TRBD2; V: TRBV7-2; size: -; DNA: TGTGCCAGCAACGATCATCCGGGAGGCCGCACAGATACGCAGTATTTT; CDR3: CASNDHPGGRTDTQYF
J: TRBJ1-1; D: -; V: TRBV19; size: -; DNA: TGTGCCAGTAGTCAGGGGTCGTGGACTGAAGCTTTCTTT; CDR3: CASSQGSWTEAFF
J: TRBJ2-6; D: -; V: TRBV2; size: -; DNA: TGTGCCAGCACTTTCTCTGGGGCCAACGTCCTGACTTTC; CDR3: CASTFSGANVLTF
J: TRBJ2-5; D: -; V: TRBV19; size: -; DNA: TGTGCCAGTACACCATCGACTAGAGAACAAGAGACCCAGTACTTC; CDR3: CASTPSTREQETQYF
J: TRBJ2-1; D: TRBD2; V: TRBV11-3; size: once; DNA: TGTGCCAGCAGCCCCGGGGGGACTAGCGGGGGAGAAGAGCAGTTCTTC; CDR3: CASSPGGTSGGEEQFF
J: TRBJ1-6; D: TRBD1; V: TRBV5-4; size: -; DNA: TGTGCCAGCAGCACGGGACAGGGTTATAATTCACCCCTCCACTTT; CDR3: CASSTGQGYNSPLHF
J: TRBJ2-1; D: -; V: TRBV10-3; size: few; DNA: TGTGCCATCAGGGACCTGGGCGGGGTCAATGAGCAGTTCTTC; CDR3: CAIRDLGGVNEQFF
J: TRBJ2-3; D: TRBD2; V: TRBV19; size: -; DNA: TGTGCCAGTAGTATCAGCGGGGGTTCCACAGATACGCAGTATTTT; CDR3: CASSISGGSTDTQYF
J: TRBJ2-2; D: -; V: TRBV18; size: -; DNA: TGTGCCAGCACCAGCGGGCCAGCCACCACCGGGGAGCTGTTTTTT; CDR3: CASTSGPATTGELFF
J: TRBJ1-5; D: -; V: TRBV6-5; size: once; DNA: TGTGCCAGCAGTCAGGGCTTTCATCAGCCCCAGCATTTT; CDR3: CASSQGFHQPQHF
J: TRBJ1-5; D: -; V: TRBV28; size: -; DNA: TGTGCCAGCAGCTATCATCAGCCCCAGCATTTT; CDR3: CASSYHQPQHF
J: TRBJ2-3; D: -; V: TRBV2; size: -; DNA: TGTGCCAGCAGTAGGGACTTAACAGATACGCAGTATTTT; CDR3: CASSRDLTDTQYF
J: TRBJ1-4; D: -; V: TRBV7-9; size: once; DNA: TGTGCCAGCAGCTTCCCCCACAGGGATAGGGGTGAAAAACTGTTTTTT; CDR3: CASSFPHRDRGEKLFF
J: TRBJ2-7; D: TRBD2; V: TRBV19; size: -; DNA: TGTGCCAGTAGTATAGCCCGGGGACTAGCGGGGACCTACGAGCAGTACTTC; CDR3: CASSIARGLAGTYEQYF
J: TRBJ2-7; D: TRBD1; V: TRBV10-3; size: -; DNA: TGTGCCATCAGTGAGATGCTCGGACAGGGAATCTACGAGCAGTACTTC; CDR3: CAISEMLGQGIYEQYF
J: TRBJ2-7; D: TRBD1; V: TRBV4-1; size: -; DNA: TGCGCCAGCAGCCAAGGGACAGGGGCCACCTACGAGCAGTACTTC; CDR3: CASSQGTGATYEQYF
J: TRBJ1-6; D: -; V: TRBV4-1; size: -; DNA: TGCGCCAGCAGCCTTGGACAGACTTCTAATTCACCCCTCCACTTT; CDR3: CASSLGQTSNSPLHF
J: TRBJ2-1; D: TRBD2; V: TRBV5-6; size: -; DNA: TGTGCCAGCAGCCCCCTCTCGGGGGGGCCTAAGGATGAGCAGTTCTTC; CDR3: CASSPLSGGPKDEQFF
J: TRBJ2-5; D: -; V: TRBV9; size: -; DNA: TGTGCCAGCGGTCCCCTCGGGACTCCGAAGCTAGAGACCCAGTACTTC; CDR3: CASGPLGTPKLETQYF
J: TRBJ1-1; D: TRBD1; V: TRBV12-3/TRBV12-4; size: -; DNA: TGTGCCAGCAGTCCGCGACAGGGGTCCGCTTTCTTT; CDR3: CASSPRQGSAFF
J: TRBJ1-1; D: TRBD1; V: TRBV7-8; size: -; DNA: TGTGCCAGCAGCCCAGGGACAGGTAGCACTGAAGCTTTCTTT; CDR3: CASSPGTGSTEAFF
J: TRBJ1-4; D: TRBD1; V: TRBV5-6; size: -; DNA: TGTGCCAGCAGCTGGACAGGGGGTGCAACTAATGAAAAACTGTTTTTT; CDR3: CASSWTGGATNEKLFF
J: TRBJ2-6; D: TRBD2; V: TRBV7-9; size: -; DNA: TGTGCCAGCAGCCCGATCCGCGGGGGGGGACCCTCTGGGGCCAACGTCCTGACTTTC; CDR3: CASSPIRGGGPSGANVLTF
J: TRBJ1-5; D: -; V: TRBV7-9; size: -; DNA: TGTGCCAGCAGCCGAGCGGGCAATCAGCCCCAGCATTTT; CDR3: CASSRAGNQPQHF
J: TRBJ1-5; D: -; V: TRBV5-1; size: -; DNA: TGCGCCAGCAGCTTGGACGGCAGGGGCAATCAGCCCCAGCATTTT; CDR3: CASSLDGRGNQPQHF
J: TRBJ1-5; D: -; V: TRBV15; size: -; DNA: TGTGCCACCAGCAGAGTCGAGGGAAGTCAGCCCCAGCATTTT; CDR3: CATSRVEGSQPQHF
J: TRBJ1-5; D: -; V: TRBV19; size: -; DNA: TGTGCCAGTACCCCCCCAGCGGGTTTCAATCAGCCCCAGCATTTT; CDR3: CASTPPAGFNQPQHF
J: TRBJ1-1; D: -; V: TRBV9; size: -; DNA: TGTGCCAGCAGCCCTTTGTGGGGCAACACTGAAGCTTTCTTT; CDR3: CASSPLWGNTEAFF
J: TRBJ1-4; D: -; V: TRBV25-1; size: -; DNA: TGTGCCAGCAGCCAACAGGGCCCGGTTTCTCAAAAACTGTTTTTT; CDR3: CASSQQGPVSQKLFF
J: TRBJ1-4; D: TRBD1; V: TRBV2; size: once; DNA: TGTGCCAGCAGTTTTACAGGGGTCACTAATGAAAAACTGTTTTTT; CDR3: CASSFTGVTNEKLFF
J: TRBJ1-2; D: -; V: TRBV6-5; size: -; DNA: TGTGCCAGCAGTTACCGAGGGATCGGTGGCTACACCTTC; CDR3: CASSYRGIGGYTF
J: TRBJ1-1; D: -; V: TRBV30; size: -; DNA: TGTGCCTGGAGTGTATGGACAGCAAACACTGAAGCTTTCTTT; CDR3: CAWSVWTANTEAFF
J: TRBJ1-1; D: TRBD1; V: TRBV10-2; size: -; DNA: TGCGCCAGCAGTGAGAGCGGGACAGGGGGATTGGCTTTCTTT; CDR3: CASSESGTGGLAFF
J: TRBJ1-5; D: -; V: TRBV19; size: -; DNA: TGTGCCAGTAGTAGTTACAATCAGCCCCAGCATTTT; CDR3: CASSSYNQPQHF
J: TRBJ1-1; D: -; V: TRBV14; size: -; DNA: TGTGCCAGCAGCCTCGACAGGCACACTGAAGCTTTCTTT; CDR3: CASSLDRHTEAFF